The 20 T cell receptor beta chains below all came from one sample that was sequenced in a study of CD8+ T cells in alopecia areata. Once RNA had been extracted, it was reverse transcribed into cDNA to act as the sequencing template. Profiled with immunoSEQ multiplex PCR; TCRdb holds only in-frame clones, not every one. This table holds hundreds of thousands of clones, under 70% found once. Sequencing used CD4+ T cells sorted from blood, obtained at week 0. The receptors shown here come from a human donor with alopecia areata.

The V call is TRBV2, the J call TRBJ2-3, with D maybe TRBD2 (5 bases). Germline assignment: CDR1 SNHLY and CDR2 FYNNEI. V shed 6 bases and J shed 0 bases, with 13 bases lying between them. This CDR3 region has 15 residues. DNA of the CDR3: TGTGCCAGCAGCACACCGGGATTTAGCACAGATACGCAGTATTTT. Translation gives CASSTPGFSTDTQYF. Full variable domain (missing parts from reference TRBV2 and TRBJ2-3): EPEVTQTPSHQVTQMGQEVILRCVPISNHLYFYWYRQILGQKVEFLVSFYNNEISEKSEIFDDQFSVERPDGSNFTLKIRSTKLEDSAMYFCASSTPGFSTDTQYFGPGTRLTVL.

This clone was observed a few times. This chain uses TRBV6-5 with TRBJ1-5, with TRBD1 as a possible D gene (5 bases). Looked up from germline, CDR1 is MNHEY and CDR2 is SVGAGI. The CDR3 covers 13 residues. V lost 8 bases and J 3 bases, leaving 11 bases between the germline ends. CDR3 sequence: CASSEQDNQPQHF. Here the CDR3 DNA reads TGTGCCAGCTCCGAACAGGACAATCAGCCCCAGCATTTT.

This clone was seen a few times. The chain couples TRBV5-1 to TRBJ2-5; no reliable D call. The CDR3 is made up of 13 amino acids. Trimming took 0 bases from V and 0 from J, leaving 3 bases between them. CDR1 and CDR2 (germline): SGHRS, YFSETQ. The CDR3 here is CASSLDYQETQYF. As DNA, the CDR3 is TGCGCCAGCAGCTTGGACTACCAAGAGACCCAGTACTTC.

The chain carries TRBV6-5 and TRBJ2-2; D possibly corresponds to TRBD1 (5 bases). Germline values: CDR1 MNHEY, CDR2 SVGAGI. Trimming shortened V by 6 bases and J by 4 bases, and 12 bases separated the two germline ends. The CDR3 has 14 amino acids. CDR3 nucleotide sequence: TGTGCCAGCAGCCATACAAGGGGCACCGGGGAGCTGTTTTTT. Its protein is CASSHTRGTGELFF.

V and J are TRBV29-1 and TRBJ1-1, with TRBD1 identical over 12 bases. The CDR3 runs to 12 residues. The V gene's germline CDR1 is SQVTM and CDR2 ANQGSEA. J was trimmed by 7 bases and V by 6 bases; bases with no gene match: 3. The CDR3, as DNA: TGCAGCGTGGGACAGGGGGCAAGTGAAGCTTTCTTT. It encodes CSVGQGASEAFF.

This clone has only a few counts. V is TRBV30 and J is TRBJ1-3; D ambiguous. The CDR3 is 13 residues long. Germline-derived CDR1 and CDR2 are GTSNPN and SVGIG (reference sequence). Trimming pared 3 bases from V and 4 bases from J, leaving 10 bases between. The CDR3 DNA sequence: TGTGCCTGGAGGTATCCCGCCGGAAACACCATATATTTT. This encodes CAWRYPAGNTIYF.

The chain uses TRBV7-9 and TRBJ1-6, with D perhaps TRBD1 (5 bases). V was trimmed by 11 bases and J by 8 bases, leaving 16 bases between them. The V gene's germline CDR1 is SEHNR and CDR2 FQNEAQ (reference sequence). The CDR3 covers 13 residues. The CDR3 here is CAWRAREYSPLHF. CDR3 sequence (DNA): TGTGCCTGGCGGGCCAGGGAATATTCACCCCTCCACTTT.

This clone was seen only once. The chain links TRBV9 to TRBJ2-5; D not resolved. This CDR3 is built from 13 residues. Germline CDR1 and CDR2: SGDLS and YYNGEE. The V and J ends lost 0 bases and 4 bases respectively, with 7 bases between them. The CDR3 spells CASSVEGTETQYF. The CDR3, as DNA: TGTGCCAGCAGCGTAGAGGGAACAGAGACCCAGTACTTC.

This clone was counted only a few times. This chain links TRBV29-1 with TRBJ2-2; no definite D call. The CDR3 has 13 amino acids. V dropped 5 bases and J dropped 1 base, with 8 bases sitting between them. CDR1 and CDR2 from the germline V gene are SQVTM and ANQGSEA. CDR3 region: CSVCPENTGELFF. The CDR3, as DNA: TGCAGCGTTTGTCCTGAGAACACCGGGGAGCTGTTTTTT.

The CDR3 nucleotides are TGTGCCAGCAGCCAAGATCTCGGTCAGCCCCAGCATTTT. It yields the protein CASSQDLGQPQHF. The chain has TRBV14 and TRBJ1-5; no firm D call. Deletions cut 0 bases from V and 6 bases from J, with 6 bases between. In germline, CDR1 is SGHDN, CDR2 FVKESK. This CDR3 region has 13 residues.

V usage is TRBV2 and J usage is TRBJ2-2; the D gene is possibly TRBD1 (6 bases). V was clipped by 6 bases and J by 0 bases, with 11 bases between them. The CDR3 sequence is 15 residues long. Germline assignment: CDR1 SNHLY and CDR2 FYNNEI. In nucleotides, the CDR3 is TGTGCCAGCAGCCCGACAGGATCGAACACCGGGGAGCTGTTTTTT. Protein product: CASSPTGSNTGELFF.

V usage is TRBV4-3 and J usage is TRBJ1-5; D is unresolved. The CDR3 spans 14 residues. With 0 bases removed from V and 5 bases from J, the gap between germline ends came to 8 bases. CDR1 is LGHNA and CDR2 is YSLEER in the germline V gene. The CDR3: CASSQDPGHQPQHF. Written as DNA, the CDR3 is TGCGCCAGCAGCCAAGACCCAGGTCATCAGCCCCAGCATTTT.

The rearrangement joins TRBV29-1 to TRBJ1-1; D is undetermined. The CDR3 has 12 residues. V was cut by 0 bases and J by 6 bases, with 8 bases left in between. Per the germline V gene, CDR1 is SQVTM and CDR2 is ANQGSEA. The chain's CDR3 is CSVEDSTPEAFF. CDR3 sequence (DNA): TGCAGCGTTGAAGATTCTACACCTGAAGCTTTCTTT.

This chain uses TRBV5-4 with TRBJ2-2, with D possibly being TRBD2 (5 bases). CDR3 length: 16 amino acids. Germline lookup yields CDR1 SGHNT and CDR2 YYREEE (reference sequence). V lost 0 bases and J 4 bases, leaving 13 bases between the germline ends. CDR3 residues: CASSLGASLGTGELFF. The CDR3 nucleotides read TGTGCCAGCAGCTTGGGAGCTAGCCTTGGCACCGGGGAGCTGTTTTTT.

The chain is built from TRBV4-1 and TRBJ1-6; D remains ambiguous. With 4 bases removed from V and 9 bases from J, the gap between germline ends came to 25 bases. The CDR3 is made up of 18 amino acids. CDR1 and CDR2 from the germline V gene are MGHRA and YSYEKL. Here the CDR3 DNA reads TGCGCCAGCAGCCTCTACCTGACGGAGAGGATAGGTGGTTCACCCCTCCACTTT. Its protein is CASSLYLTERIGGSPLHF.

This clone was observed a handful of times. The chain combines TRBV29-1 with TRBJ2-5; maybe TRBD1 (5 bases). Trimming shortened V by 2 bases and J by 1 base, and 14 bases separated the two germline ends. Germline V gene sequence: CDR1 SQVTM, CDR2 ANQGSEA. The length of the CDR3 is 15 residues. CDR3 protein: CSVELSSGLQETQYF. The CDR3 coding sequence is TGCAGCGTTGAATTGTCGTCAGGGCTCCAAGAGACCCAGTACTTC.

CDR3 nucleotide sequence: TGTGCCAGCAGTGAATCTACGGTAAACACTGAAGCTTTCTTT. Protein sequence: CASSESTVNTEAFF. The chain recombines TRBV25-1 with TRBJ1-1, with no clear D. This CDR3 is built from 14 residues. Deletions cut 1 base from V and 2 bases from J, with 8 bases between. Germline values: CDR1 MGHDK, CDR2 SYGVNS.

This clone has only one observation. This rearrangement joins TRBV20-1 to TRBJ2-1, with D uncertain. Germline V gene lookup returns CDR1 DFQATT and CDR2 SNEGSKA (reference sequence). The CDR3 has 10 amino acids. V shed 6 bases and J shed 7 bases, with 7 bases lying between them. CDR3 nucleotides: TGCAGTGCCACTGGGAATGAGCAGTTCTTC. Protein product: CSATGNEQFF.

The chain uses TRBV7-3 and TRBJ2-3; D not resolved. Germline CDR1 reads SGHTA; CDR2 reads FQGTGA. Trimming left V 2 bases short and J 0 bases short, with 9 bases between. The CDR3 is 15 amino acids. The CDR3: CASSLDRTSTDTQYF. As DNA, the CDR3 is TGTGCCAGCAGCTTAGACCGGACCAGCACAGATACGCAGTATTTT.

V and J are TRBV25-1 and TRBJ2-7, with D unresolved. Germline-derived CDR1 and CDR2 are MGHDK and SYGVNS. The CDR3 is 14 amino acids. Trimming took 3 bases from V and 2 from J, leaving 11 bases between them. The CDR3 sequence: CASSDHPNTYEQYF. In DNA, the CDR3 is TGTGCCAGCAGTGATCATCCAAATACCTACGAGCAGTACTTC.